Below, 21 T cell receptor beta chains from the same sample are listed, as sequenced in a study of blood T cell repertoires in COVID-19. Data came from immunoSEQ multiplex PCR; TCRdb stores just in-frame clones and leaves some out. The sample has roughly 110,000 clones, around 89% seen once. The sample was peripheral blood. Receptors were obtained from a woman between 50 and 59 years old with acute or convalescent COVID-19.

The rearrangement uses TRBV2 and TRBJ1-4; D gene uncertain. This CDR3 region has 13 residues. V lost 7 bases to trimming and J lost 7 bases, with 13 bases between them. CDR1 is SNHLY, CDR2 FYNNEI, per germline. CDR3 nucleotides: TGTGCCAGCACAACAAGGAGGATTGAAAAACTGTTTTTT. Translated: CASTTRRIEKLFF.

This clone has only one observation. CDR3 loop: CASSMAGANQPQHF. In DNA, the CDR3 is TGTGCCAGTAGTATGGCAGGGGCCAATCAGCCCCAGCATTTT. The genes are TRBV19 and TRBJ1-5; D is perhaps TRBD1 (6 bases). V was pared by 3 bases and J by 3 bases, with 9 bases between. CDR3 length equals 14 residues. Germline CDR1 and CDR2: LNHDA and SQIVND (reference sequence).

This chain uses TRBV28 with TRBJ2-5; TRBD2 matches 10 bases. Trimming removed 6 bases from V and 4 bases from J; junction bases left unmatched: 17. The germline V gene encodes CDR1 MDHEN and CDR2 SYDVKM. There are 18 residues in the CDR3. For the CDR3, the DNA is TGTGCCAGCAGGCATTTGCTAGCGGGAGTGAGGGAGGGAGAGACCCAGTACTTC. Protein: CASRHLLAGVREGETQYF.

The J gene is TRBJ1-2, the V gene TRBV30, with unresolved D. This CDR3 contains 10 residues. The germline V gene encodes CDR1 GTSNPN and CDR2 SVGIG (reference sequence). V was trimmed by 8 bases and J by 7 bases, leaving 11 bases between them. CDR3 sequence: CATVAPGYTF. CDR3 bases: TGTGCCACAGTGGCCCCTGGCTACACCTTC.

V and J are TRBV30 and TRBJ1-4; D not resolved. Germline CDR1 and CDR2: GTSNPN and SVGIG (reference sequence). The CDR3 has 14 amino acids. The V and J ends lost 2 bases and 8 bases respectively, with 15 bases between them. This chain's CDR3 is CAWSKEWEGEKLFF. The CDR3 region has the DNA TGTGCCTGGAGTAAGGAGTGGGAGGGCGAAAAACTGTTTTTT.

The V call is TRBV28, the J call TRBJ2-1; a weak D match, TRBD1 (6 bases). The CDR3 is 11 residues long. Trimming took off 8 bases at V and 5 bases at J, with 7 bases between the two ends. The germline V gene has CDR1 MDHEN and CDR2 SYDVKM. CDR3 region: CASSGDNEQFF. CDR3 DNA: TGTGCCAGCTCAGGGGACAATGAGCAGTTCTTC.

This chain joins TRBV12-5 and TRBJ1-4, with 8 bases identical to TRBD1. The germline V gene has CDR1 LGHNT and CDR2 FRNRAP. The CDR3 loop spans 19 amino acids. V gave up 2 bases and J gave up 7 bases; unmatched junction bases: 18. The CDR3 loop is CASGLFSGIKDRVGEKLFF. As DNA, the CDR3 is TGTGCTAGTGGTTTGTTTTCAGGGATTAAGGACAGGGTCGGTGAAAAACTGTTTTTT.

The rearrangement links TRBV2 to TRBJ1-3, with D perhaps matching TRBD1 (6 bases). Trimming stripped 3 bases from V and 1 base from J, with 13 bases between. The germline gives CDR1 SNHLY, CDR2 FYNNEI. The CDR3 is made up of 16 amino acids. The CDR3, as DNA: TGTGCCAGCAGTGAGGGGGGGGCCAGGTCTGGAAACACCATATATTTT. Its protein product is CASSEGGARSGNTIYF.

The chain combines TRBV7-9 with TRBJ1-2, with D possibly TRBD1 on 5 matching bases. V was pared by 5 bases and J by 8 bases, with 21 bases between. The germline V gene encodes CDR1 SEHNR and CDR2 FQNEAQ (reference sequence). The CDR3 runs to 15 residues. The CDR3 sequence: CASSPKGWWGNGYTF. The DNA for the CDR3 is TGTGCCAGCAGCCCAAAGGGGTGGTGGGGAAACGGCTACACCTTC.

This clone was found a few times. The chain combines TRBV5-8 with TRBJ1-5; 7 bases are shared with TRBD1. This CDR3 has 15 residues. V shed 3 bases, J shed 3 bases, and the junction held 6 bases outside the gene matches. The V gene's germline CDR1 is SGHTS and CDR2 YDEGEE. The CDR3 region has the DNA TGTGCCAGCAGCTCTTGGGGGACAGTCAATCAGCCCCAGCATTTT. This gives the protein CASSSWGTVNQPQHF.

This chain links TRBV10-3 with TRBJ2-7, with TRBD1 matching 11 bases. V gave up 5 bases and J gave up 7 bases; unmatched junction bases: 7. The germline V gene has CDR1 ENHRY and CDR2 SYGVKD. CDR3 length: 14 amino acids. The CDR3 DNA follows: TGTGCCATCAGTCCGGGACAGGGGGTGTGGGAGCAGTACTTC. This translates into CAISPGQGVWEQYF.

The genes are TRBV7-2 and TRBJ2-2; 9 bases are a match to TRBD2. The CDR3 extends over 15 amino acids. Germline CDR1 reads SGHTA; CDR2 reads FQGNSA. Trimming at V came to 7 bases and at J to 6 bases, leaving 9 bases not matched to a gene. The CDR3 loop is CASTPGLAGSGELFF. In nucleotides, the CDR3 is TGTGCCAGCACTCCGGGACTAGCAGGGTCCGGGGAGCTGTTTTTT.

In this sample, this clone turned up a few times. This sample includes further DNA sequences coding for the same CDR3. V and J are TRBV18 and TRBJ1-3; the match to TRBD1 covers 7 bases. V was clipped by 3 bases and J by 0 bases; unmatched bases: 5. The CDR3 consists of 16 residues. CDR1 is KGHSH and CDR2 is LQKENI in the germline V gene. The CDR3 spells CASSPSGGISGNTIYF. CDR3 nucleotides: TGTGCCAGCTCACCTTCAGGGGGGATCTCTGGAAACACCATATATTTT. Looking up the rest from reference TRBV18 and TRBJ1-3 gives the full variable domain: NAGVMQNPRHLVRRRGQEARLRCSPMKGHSHVYWYRQLPEEGLKFMVYLQKENIIDESGMPKERFSAEFPKEGPSILRIQQVVRGDSAAYFCASSPSGGISGNTIYFGEGSWLTVV.

The rearrangement joins TRBV27 to TRBJ1-5, with D unclear. The CDR3 loop spans 12 amino acids. V dropped 8 bases and J dropped 1 base, with 6 bases sitting between them. Germline assignment: CDR1 MNHEY and CDR2 SMNVEV (reference sequence). The CDR3 DNA reads as TGTGCCAGCGGGGAGAGCAATCAGCCCCAGCATTTT. It codes for CASGESNQPQHF.

The chain joins TRBV5-4 to TRBJ2-2, with TRBD2 as a possible D gene (5 bases). The CDR3 totals 14 residues. V lost 4 bases and J 10 bases, leaving 17 bases between the germline ends. Germline V gene lookup returns CDR1 SGHNT and CDR2 YYREEE (reference sequence). The CDR3 region is CASSPGLDSEELFF. CDR3 sequence (DNA): TGTGCCAGCAGCCCAGGACTGGACTCCGAGGAGCTGTTTTTT.

This clone was counted a few times. V usage is TRBV10-1 and J usage is TRBJ2-1; no firm D call. V dropped 3 bases and J dropped 6 bases, with 6 bases sitting between them. Germline V CDR1 and CDR2: WNHNN, SYGVQD (reference sequence). This CDR3 is 12 amino acids long. CDR3 sequence reads: CASSDGRNEQFF. The CDR3 region has the DNA TGCGCCAGCAGTGACGGTCGCAATGAGCAGTTCTTC.

V and J are TRBV6-5 and TRBJ2-1, with 7 bases that match TRBD2. V trimming: 0 bases; J trimming: 9 bases; junction bases outside the gene matches: 8. The V gene's germline CDR1 is MNHEY and CDR2 SVGAGI. The CDR3 has 15 residues. CDR3 residues: CASSYSALARGEQFF. The CDR3, as DNA: TGTGCCAGCAGTTACTCGGCACTAGCGAGGGGTGAGCAGTTCTTC.

The V and J genes are TRBV15 and TRBJ2-7; 10 nucleotides match TRBD2. Germline-derived CDR1 and CDR2 are LNHNV and YYDKDF (reference sequence). The CDR3 totals 16 residues. The V segment lost 6 bases and the J segment 1 base; nucleotides outside the gene matches: 9. CDR3 protein: CATSRGEREGSYEQYF. CDR3 coding DNA: TGTGCCACCAGTAGGGGCGAGCGGGAGGGGTCCTACGAGCAGTACTTC. The full variable domain, rest sourced from reference TRBV15 and TRBJ2-7, is DAMVIQNPRYQVTQFGKPVTLSCSQTLNHNVMYWYQQKSSQAPKLLFHYYDKDFNNEADTPDNFQSRRPNTSFCFLDIRSPGLGDTAMYLCATSRGEREGSYEQYFGPGTRLTVT.

The chain is built from TRBV19 and TRBJ2-7; 9 positions match TRBD1. V shed 4 bases and J 5 bases; nucleotides not matched to a gene: 12. The CDR3 is made up of 16 amino acids. Germline V CDR1 and CDR2: LNHDA, SQIVND (reference sequence). CDR3 bases: TGTGCCAGTAGTACTTCCTTCACAGGGGGCAAGGACGAGCAGTACTTC. Encoded protein: CASSTSFTGGKDEQYF.

This chain joins TRBV30 and TRBJ1-3; TRBD1 is a possible D gene (6 bases). Germline-derived CDR1 and CDR2 are GTSNPN and SVGIG (reference sequence). The CDR3 contains 14 residues. V was pared by 6 bases and J by 3 bases, with 15 bases between. The CDR3 loop reads CACSGDLVGNTIYF. DNA of the CDR3: TGTGCCTGTTCAGGGGATCTGGTTGGAAACACCATATATTTT.

V gene TRBV3-1 (or the pseudogene TRBV3-2) combines with J gene TRBJ1-3; D unclear. V was shortened by 0 bases and J by 4 bases, with 16 bases between the two germline ends. Germline values: CDR1 LGHDT, CDR2 YNNKEL (reference sequence). The CDR3 runs 17 residues. CDR3 nucleotides: TGTGCCAGCAGCCAAGATCTCAGACTTCTAGAGGGAAACACCATATATTTT. This encodes CASSQDLRLLEGNTIYF.